This entry lists 16 T cell receptor beta chains sequenced from one sample in a study of identical twins. TCRdb called the 5' RACE reads again in MiXCR, with one record for every CDR3 protein. The table includes nearly 900,000 distinct CDR3 sequences, more than 9% detected once. The same sample was also studied in work on yellow fever vaccine responses in identical twins.

Sequences were obtained from PBMCs. The receptors derive from a woman aged 18-29 years in good health.

In its sample, this clonotype was seen a few times. This sequence joins TRBV29-1 and TRBJ1-5; possible D gene TRBD1, 6 bases. The ends were cut back, 2 bases at V and 6 bases at J, with 14 bases in the middle. This CDR3 is 14 amino acids long. The V gene's germline CDR1 is SQVTM and CDR2 ANQGSEA. CDR3 region: CSVEIGGGSQPQHF. CDR3 nucleotide sequence: TGCAGCGTTGAAATCGGGGGGGGCAGTCAGCCCCAGCATTTT. Together with reference TRBV29-1 and TRBJ1-5, the CDR3 gives the full variable domain: SAVISQKPSRDICQRGTSLTIQCQVDSQVTMMFWYRQQPGQSLTLIATANQGSEATYESGFVIDKFPISRPNLTFSTLTVSNMSPEDSSIYLCSVEIGGGSQPQHFGDGTRLSIL.

This rearrangement joins TRBV6-5 to TRBJ2-2, with D unclear. V lost 4 bases, J lost 0 bases, and 9 bases lay in between. The CDR3 is 15 amino acids. Per the germline V gene, CDR1 is MNHEY and CDR2 is SVGAGI. CDR3 amino acids: CASSLIHPNTGELFF. DNA for the CDR3: TGTGCCAGCAGTTTAATTCACCCGAACACCGGGGAGCTGTTTTTT.

There are a few counts of this clonotype. This chain uses TRBV12-3 or TRBV12-4 with TRBJ1-2; 7 positions match TRBD1. With 8 bases clipped from V and 2 bases from J, the junction kept 5 bases outside the gene matches. The CDR3 covers 13 residues. The CDR3 DNA follows: TGTGCCAGCGGACGGGGACAGAACTATGGCTACACCTTC. Protein product: CASGRGQNYGYTF.

The chain is built from TRBV20-1 and TRBJ1-5; 8 bases fit TRBD1. The CDR3 contains 16 residues. The junction had 15 bases not matched to a gene; V was cut back by 6 bases and J by 5 bases. Germline V gene data show CDR1 as DFQATT and CDR2 as SNEGSKA (reference sequence). CDR3 bases: TGCAGTGCCTTACAGGGGGACGTAGGGTGGGATCAGCCCCAGCATTTT. Translated, it gives CSALQGDVGWDQPQHF.

V is TRBV7-9 and J is TRBJ1-4; D might be TRBD1 (6 bases). Germline CDR1 reads SEHNR; CDR2 reads FQNEAQ (reference sequence). The CDR3 loop spans 15 amino acids. V lost 2 bases and J 5 bases, leaving 12 bases between the germline ends. As DNA, the CDR3 is TGTGCCAGCAGCTTACTGGGGGCTCGGAATGAAAAACTGTTTTTT. Translated, it gives CASSLLGARNEKLFF.

The chain is built from TRBV5-1 and TRBJ1-3; 10 positions match TRBD1. V lost 3 bases to trimming and J lost 2 bases; unmatched junction nucleotides: 5. CDR3 length: 16 residues. The germline V gene has CDR1 SGHRS and CDR2 YFSETQ. DNA for the CDR3: TGCGCCAGCAGCTCAAGACAGGGGGCGACTGGAAACACCATATATTTT. It encodes CASSSRQGATGNTIYF.

In its sample, this clonotype was seen a few times. The chain couples TRBV7-9 to TRBJ1-1; TRBD1 matches 7 bases. Germline trimming cut 5 bases from V and 4 bases from J; bases unmatched to any gene: 13. The CDR3 covers 16 residues. Germline V CDR1 and CDR2: SEHNR, FQNEAQ (reference sequence). This chain's CDR3 is CASSRVNRGDGTEAFF. The CDR3 nucleotides read TGTGCCAGCAGCCGCGTGAACAGGGGTGACGGCACTGAAGCTTTCTTT.

This clonotype was counted between two and nine times. The gene calls are TRBV20-1 and TRBJ2-7, with D hard to call. The CDR3 spans 13 residues. Trimming left V 3 bases short and J 4 bases short, with 13 bases between. Germline V gene sequence: CDR1 DFQATT, CDR2 SNEGSKA (reference sequence). The CDR3 loop is CSASSSTSYEQYV. CDR3 nucleotides: TGCAGTGCTAGTAGTTCCACCTCGTACGAGCAGTACGTC.

This clonotype appeared a few times. The chain links TRBV3-1 to TRBJ2-7, with D possibly being TRBD1 (6 bases). CDR1 is LGHDT, CDR2 YNNKEL, per germline (reference sequence). The V end was cut by 6 bases, the J end by 6 bases, with 18 bases between. The CDR3 has 14 amino acids. CDR3 DNA sequence: TGTGCCAGCAGTCACAGGGCTCTTTTGCCCGAGCAGTACTTC. It encodes CASSHRALLPEQYF.

The DNA for the CDR3 is TGTGCCAGCAGCACCCGGGACAGCTACGAGCAGTACGTC. Protein sequence: CASSTRDSYEQYV. The V and J genes are TRBV11-2 and TRBJ2-7; 7 nucleotides agree with TRBD1. With V trimmed by 5 bases and J by 3 bases, 4 bases remained unmatched. Germline V CDR1 and CDR2: SGHAT, FQNNGV. This CDR3 contains 13 residues.

This clonotype showed up many times. This rearrangement joins TRBV4-1 to TRBJ2-5; D ambiguous. Germline CDR1 and CDR2: MGHRA and YSYEKL. Trimming left V 1 base short and J 4 bases short, with 7 bases between. The CDR3 is 13 residues long. As DNA, the CDR3 is TGCGCCAGCAGCCAAGGAGGTTCAGAGACCCAGTACTTC. It specifies CASSQGGSETQYF.

This clonotype was seen many times. In nucleotides, the CDR3 is TGTGCCAGCGAAACGATGACGGCTGGAAACACCATATATTTT. It translates to CASETMTAGNTIYF. The V call is TRBV7-9, the J call TRBJ1-3; D is ambiguous. V lost 8 bases and J lost 2, with 13 bases in between. The CDR3 has 14 amino acids. Per the germline V gene, CDR1 is SEHNR and CDR2 is FQNEAQ (reference sequence).

The CDR3 region is CASSVTGTGGEQYV. The CDR3, as DNA: TGTGCCAGCAGTGTCACCGGGACAGGGGGCGAGCAGTACGTC. The chain carries TRBV28 and TRBJ2-7; 11 bases match TRBD1. Germline lookup yields CDR1 MDHEN and CDR2 SYDVKM. The CDR3 length is 14 residues. V gave up 5 bases and J gave up 6 bases; unmatched junction bases: 6.

The genes are TRBV28 and TRBJ1-2; D gene uncertain. V lost 7 bases to trimming and J lost 1 base, with 7 bases between them. CDR3 size: 12 residues. Germline V gene lookup returns CDR1 MDHEN and CDR2 SYDVKM. Here the CDR3 reads CASTANNYGYTF. The CDR3 DNA reads as TGTGCCAGCACCGCCAATAACTATGGCTACACCTTC.

The CDR3 DNA reads as TGTGCCAGCAGCCAAGATAAGGGCACCTCCTACGAGCAGTACGTC. Encoded protein: CASSQDKGTSYEQYV. The chain employs TRBV3-1 and TRBJ2-7; D is unclear. CDR1 is LGHDT and CDR2 is YNNKEL in the germline V gene (reference sequence). The CDR3 is 15 residues long. The V and J ends lost 0 bases and 0 bases respectively, with 9 bases between them.

This chain uses TRBV15 with TRBJ2-1, with D possibly being TRBD2 (6 bases). Deletions cut 2 bases from V and 7 bases from J, with 18 bases between. CDR3 length: 16 amino acids. Germline V gene data show CDR1 as LNHNV and CDR2 as YYDKDF (reference sequence). The CDR3: CATSRTLATDANEQFF. The CDR3 bases are TGTGCCACCAGCAGAACGCTAGCGACAGATGCAAATGAGCAGTTCTTC.